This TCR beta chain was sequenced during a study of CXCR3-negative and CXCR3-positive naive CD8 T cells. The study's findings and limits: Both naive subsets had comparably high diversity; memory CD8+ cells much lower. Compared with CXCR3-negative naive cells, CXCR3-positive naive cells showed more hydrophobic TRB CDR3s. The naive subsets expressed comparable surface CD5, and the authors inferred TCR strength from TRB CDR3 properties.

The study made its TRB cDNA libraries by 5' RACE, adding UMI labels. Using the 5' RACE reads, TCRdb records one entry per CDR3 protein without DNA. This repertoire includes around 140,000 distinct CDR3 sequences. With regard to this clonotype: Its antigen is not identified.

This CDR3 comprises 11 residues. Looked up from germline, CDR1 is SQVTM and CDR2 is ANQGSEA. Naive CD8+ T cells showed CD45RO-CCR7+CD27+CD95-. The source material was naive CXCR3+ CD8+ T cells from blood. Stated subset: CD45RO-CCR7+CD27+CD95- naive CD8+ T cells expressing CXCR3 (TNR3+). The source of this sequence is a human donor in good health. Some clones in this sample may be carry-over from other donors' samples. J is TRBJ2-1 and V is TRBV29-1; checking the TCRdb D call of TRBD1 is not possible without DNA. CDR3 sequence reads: CSVRQGNEQFF.